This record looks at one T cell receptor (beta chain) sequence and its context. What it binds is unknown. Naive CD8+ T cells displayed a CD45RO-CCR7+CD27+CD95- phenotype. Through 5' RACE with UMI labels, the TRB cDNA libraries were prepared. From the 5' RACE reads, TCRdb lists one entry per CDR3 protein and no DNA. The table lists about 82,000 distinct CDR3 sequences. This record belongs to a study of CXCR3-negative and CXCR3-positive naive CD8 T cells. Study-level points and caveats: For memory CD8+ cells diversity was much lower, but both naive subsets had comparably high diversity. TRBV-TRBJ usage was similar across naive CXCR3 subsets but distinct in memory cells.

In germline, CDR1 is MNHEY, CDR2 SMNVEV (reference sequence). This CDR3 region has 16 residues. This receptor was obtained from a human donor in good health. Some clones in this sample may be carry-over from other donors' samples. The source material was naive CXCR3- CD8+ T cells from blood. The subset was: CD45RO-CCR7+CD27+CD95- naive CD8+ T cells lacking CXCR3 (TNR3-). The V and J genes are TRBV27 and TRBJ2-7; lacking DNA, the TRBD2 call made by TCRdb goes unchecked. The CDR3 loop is CASSFGDSDLTYEQYF.